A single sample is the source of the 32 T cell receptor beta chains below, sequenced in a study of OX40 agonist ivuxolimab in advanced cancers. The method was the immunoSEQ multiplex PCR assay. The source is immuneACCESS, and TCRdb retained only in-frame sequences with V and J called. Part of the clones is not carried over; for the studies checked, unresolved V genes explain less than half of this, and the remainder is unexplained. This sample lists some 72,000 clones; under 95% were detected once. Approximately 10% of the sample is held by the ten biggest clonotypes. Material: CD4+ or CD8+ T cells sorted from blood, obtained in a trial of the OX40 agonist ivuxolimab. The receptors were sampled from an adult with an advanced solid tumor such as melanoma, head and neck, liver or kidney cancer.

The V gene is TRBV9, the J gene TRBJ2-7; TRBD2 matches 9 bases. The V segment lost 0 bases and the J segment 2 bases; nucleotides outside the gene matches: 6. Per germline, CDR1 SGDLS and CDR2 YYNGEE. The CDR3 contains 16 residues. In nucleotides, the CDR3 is TGTGCCAGCAGCGTAGGGTTGCCTAGCGGGGCCTACGAGCAGTACTTC. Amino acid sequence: CASSVGLPSGAYEQYF.

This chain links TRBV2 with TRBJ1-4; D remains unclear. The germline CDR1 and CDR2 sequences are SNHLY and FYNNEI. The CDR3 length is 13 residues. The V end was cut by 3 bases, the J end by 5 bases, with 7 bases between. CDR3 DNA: TGTGCCAGCAGTGATGTACCCAATGAAAAACTGTTTTTT. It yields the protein CASSDVPNEKLFF. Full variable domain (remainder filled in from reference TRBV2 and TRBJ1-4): EPEVTQTPSHQVTQMGQEVILRCVPISNHLYFYWYRQILGQKVEFLVSFYNNEISEKSEIFDDQFSVERPDGSNFTLKIRSTKLEDSAMYFCASSDVPNEKLFFGSGTQLSVL.

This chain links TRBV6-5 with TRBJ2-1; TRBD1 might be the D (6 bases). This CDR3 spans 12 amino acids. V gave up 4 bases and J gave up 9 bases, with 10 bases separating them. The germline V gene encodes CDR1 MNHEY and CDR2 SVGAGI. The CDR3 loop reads CASSSQGPEQFF. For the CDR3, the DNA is TGTGCCAGCAGTTCGCAGGGGCCTGAGCAGTTCTTC.

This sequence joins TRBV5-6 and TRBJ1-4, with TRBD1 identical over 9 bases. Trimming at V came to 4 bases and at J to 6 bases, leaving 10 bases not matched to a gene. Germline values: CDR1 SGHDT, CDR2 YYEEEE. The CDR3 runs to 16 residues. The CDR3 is CASSIPGQGLDEKLFF. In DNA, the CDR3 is TGTGCCAGCAGCATTCCGGGACAGGGATTAGATGAAAAACTGTTTTTT.

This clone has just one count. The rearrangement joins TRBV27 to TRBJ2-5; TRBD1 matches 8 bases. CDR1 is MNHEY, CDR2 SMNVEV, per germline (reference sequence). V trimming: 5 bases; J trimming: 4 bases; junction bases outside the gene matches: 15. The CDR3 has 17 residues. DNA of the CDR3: TGTGCCAGCAGTCTACGAGACAGGGGAACAGGCAGAGAGACCCAGTACTTC. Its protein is CASSLRDRGTGRETQYF.

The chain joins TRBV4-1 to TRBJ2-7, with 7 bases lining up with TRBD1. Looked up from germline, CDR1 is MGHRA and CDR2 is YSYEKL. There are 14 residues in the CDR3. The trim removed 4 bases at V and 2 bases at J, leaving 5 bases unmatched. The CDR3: CASSRTGLTYEQYF. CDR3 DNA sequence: TGCGCCAGCAGCCGGACAGGCCTAACCTACGAGCAGTACTTC.

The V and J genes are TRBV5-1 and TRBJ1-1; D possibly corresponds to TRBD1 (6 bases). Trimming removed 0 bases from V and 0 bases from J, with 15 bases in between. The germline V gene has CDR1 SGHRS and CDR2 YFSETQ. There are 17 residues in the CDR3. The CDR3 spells CASSLGSFGQLNTEAFF. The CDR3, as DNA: TGCGCCAGCAGCTTGGGGTCCTTTGGACAGCTGAACACTGAAGCTTTCTTT.

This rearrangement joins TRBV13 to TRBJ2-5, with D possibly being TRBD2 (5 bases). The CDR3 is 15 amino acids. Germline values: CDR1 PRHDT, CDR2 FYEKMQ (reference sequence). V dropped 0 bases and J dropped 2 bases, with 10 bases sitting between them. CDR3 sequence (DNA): TGTGCCAGCAGCTTAGGCGGACTCGAGCAAGAGACCCAGTACTTC. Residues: CASSLGGLEQETQYF.

The CDR3 DNA follows: TGCAGCGTTGAGGGGCTAGCGGGGGTCGCGAACACCGGGGAGCTGTTTTTT. It codes for CSVEGLAGVANTGELFF. V usage is TRBV29-1 and J usage is TRBJ2-2; 10 positions agree with TRBD2. Trimming at V came to 3 bases and at J to 0 bases, leaving 7 bases not matched to a gene. The CDR3 runs to 17 residues. CDR1 and CDR2 from the germline V gene are SQVTM and ANQGSEA.

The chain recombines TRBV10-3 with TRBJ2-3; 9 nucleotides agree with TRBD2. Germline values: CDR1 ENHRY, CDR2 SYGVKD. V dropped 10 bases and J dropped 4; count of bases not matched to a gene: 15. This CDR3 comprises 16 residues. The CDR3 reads CASLVERGAGPDTQYF. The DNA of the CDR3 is TGTGCCAGCCTTGTCGAGCGGGGGGCCGGTCCAGATACGCAGTATTTT.

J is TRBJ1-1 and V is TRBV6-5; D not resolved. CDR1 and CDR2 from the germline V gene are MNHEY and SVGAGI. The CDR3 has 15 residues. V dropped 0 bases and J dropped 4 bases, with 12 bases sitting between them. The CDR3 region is CASSYSIGETTEAFF. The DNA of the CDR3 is TGTGCCAGCAGTTACTCGATCGGGGAGACCACTGAAGCTTTCTTT.

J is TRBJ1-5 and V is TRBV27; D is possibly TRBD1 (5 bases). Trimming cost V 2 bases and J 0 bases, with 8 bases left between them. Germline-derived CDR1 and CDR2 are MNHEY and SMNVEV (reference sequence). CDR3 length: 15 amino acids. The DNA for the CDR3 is TGTGCCAGCAGTTTACTGGGACTTAGCAATCAGCCCCAGCATTTT. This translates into CASSLLGLSNQPQHF.

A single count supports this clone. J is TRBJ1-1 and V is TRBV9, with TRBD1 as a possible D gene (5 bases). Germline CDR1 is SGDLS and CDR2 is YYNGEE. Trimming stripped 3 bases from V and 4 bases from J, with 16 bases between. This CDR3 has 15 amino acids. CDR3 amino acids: CASSAYHGGTTEAFF. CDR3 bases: TGTGCCAGCAGCGCCTATCACGGGGGAACCACTGAAGCTTTCTTT.

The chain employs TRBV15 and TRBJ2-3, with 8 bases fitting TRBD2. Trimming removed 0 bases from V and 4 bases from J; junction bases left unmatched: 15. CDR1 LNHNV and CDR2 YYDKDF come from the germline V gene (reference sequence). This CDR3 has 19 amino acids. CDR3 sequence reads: CATSRDLGAGLARADTQYF. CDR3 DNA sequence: TGTGCCACCAGCAGAGATCTCGGAGCTGGACTAGCTCGCGCAGATACGCAGTATTTT.

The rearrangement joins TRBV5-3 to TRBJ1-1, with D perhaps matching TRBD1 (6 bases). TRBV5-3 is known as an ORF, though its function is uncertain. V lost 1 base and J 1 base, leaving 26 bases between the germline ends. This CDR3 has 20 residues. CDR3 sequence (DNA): TGTGCCAGAAGCTTGATAATGAAGGGGGATCCCTCCGTGGAGAACACTGAAGCTTTCTTT. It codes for CARSLIMKGDPSVENTEAFF.

CDR3 sequence: CASSQDPGTGADEQYF. The DNA for the CDR3 is TGTGCCAGCAGCCAAGATCCTGGGACAGGGGCTGACGAGCAGTACTTC. This chain uses TRBV4-2 with TRBJ2-7; TRBD1 matches at 10 bases. CDR1 is LGHNA, CDR2 YNFKEQ, per germline. J lost 5 bases, V lost 0 bases, and 7 bases had no gene match. The CDR3 has 16 residues.

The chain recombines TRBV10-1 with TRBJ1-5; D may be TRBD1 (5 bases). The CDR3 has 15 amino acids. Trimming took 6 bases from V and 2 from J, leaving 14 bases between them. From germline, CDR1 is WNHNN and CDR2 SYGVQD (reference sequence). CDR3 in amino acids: CASSETDSGNQPQHF. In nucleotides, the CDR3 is TGCGCCAGCAGCGAAACCGACAGCGGCAATCAGCCCCAGCATTTT.

The CDR3 region is CASSLAPGQGALDGYTF. The CDR3 DNA follows: TGTGCCAGCAGCTTAGCCCCGGGACAGGGGGCGCTGGATGGCTACACCTTC. The chain couples TRBV5-4 to TRBJ1-2; 12 bases fit TRBD1. Trimming removed 2 bases from V and 6 bases from J; junction bases left unmatched: 11. The germline CDR1 and CDR2 sequences are SGHNT and YYREEE (reference sequence). The CDR3 runs 17 residues.

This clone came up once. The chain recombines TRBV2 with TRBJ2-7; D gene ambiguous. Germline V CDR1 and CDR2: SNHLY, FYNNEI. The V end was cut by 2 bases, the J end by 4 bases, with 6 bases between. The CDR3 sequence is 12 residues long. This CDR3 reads CASSESTYEQYF. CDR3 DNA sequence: TGTGCCAGCAGTGAATCGACATACGAGCAGTACTTC. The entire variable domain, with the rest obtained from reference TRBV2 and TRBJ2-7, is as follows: EPEVTQTPSHQVTQMGQEVILRCVPISNHLYFYWYRQILGQKVEFLVSFYNNEISEKSEIFDDQFSVERPDGSNFTLKIRSTKLEDSAMYFCASSESTYEQYFGPGTRLTVT.

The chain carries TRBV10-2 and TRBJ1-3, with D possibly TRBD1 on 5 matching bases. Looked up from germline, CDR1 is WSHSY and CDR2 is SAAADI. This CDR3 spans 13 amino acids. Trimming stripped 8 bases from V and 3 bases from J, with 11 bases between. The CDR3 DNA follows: TGCGCCAGCTTGGGACTATTTGGAAACACCATATATTTT. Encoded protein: CASLGLFGNTIYF.

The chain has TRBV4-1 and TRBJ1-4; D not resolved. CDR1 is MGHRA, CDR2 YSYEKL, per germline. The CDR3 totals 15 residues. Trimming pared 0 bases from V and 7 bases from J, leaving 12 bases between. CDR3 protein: CASSQDPSVSEKLFF. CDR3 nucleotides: TGCGCCAGCAGCCAAGATCCGTCGGTGAGTGAAAAACTGTTTTTT.

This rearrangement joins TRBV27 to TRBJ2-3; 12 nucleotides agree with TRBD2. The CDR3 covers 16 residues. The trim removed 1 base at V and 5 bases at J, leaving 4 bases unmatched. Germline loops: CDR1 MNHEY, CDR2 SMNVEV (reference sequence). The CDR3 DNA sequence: TGTGCCAGCAGTTTATTACTAGCGGGGGGTGGAGATACGCAGTATTTT. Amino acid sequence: CASSLLLAGGGDTQYF.

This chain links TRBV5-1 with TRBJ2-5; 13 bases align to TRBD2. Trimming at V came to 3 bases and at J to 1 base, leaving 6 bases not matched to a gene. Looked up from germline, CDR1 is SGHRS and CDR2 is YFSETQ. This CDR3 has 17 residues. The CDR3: CASSSGLAGALQETQYF. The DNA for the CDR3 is TGCGCCAGCAGCTCCGGACTAGCGGGGGCCCTCCAAGAGACCCAGTACTTC.

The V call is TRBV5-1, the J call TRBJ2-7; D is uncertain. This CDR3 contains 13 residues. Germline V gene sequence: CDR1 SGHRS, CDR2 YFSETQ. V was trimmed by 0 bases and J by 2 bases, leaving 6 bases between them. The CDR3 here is CASSLEPAYEQYF. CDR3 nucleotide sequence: TGCGCCAGCAGCTTGGAACCAGCCTACGAGCAGTACTTC.

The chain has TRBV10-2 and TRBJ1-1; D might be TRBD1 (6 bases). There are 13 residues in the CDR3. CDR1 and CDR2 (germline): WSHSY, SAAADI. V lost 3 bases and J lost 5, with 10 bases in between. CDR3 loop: CASSDHGQTEAFF. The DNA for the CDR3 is TGCGCCAGCAGTGACCACGGACAGACTGAAGCTTTCTTT.

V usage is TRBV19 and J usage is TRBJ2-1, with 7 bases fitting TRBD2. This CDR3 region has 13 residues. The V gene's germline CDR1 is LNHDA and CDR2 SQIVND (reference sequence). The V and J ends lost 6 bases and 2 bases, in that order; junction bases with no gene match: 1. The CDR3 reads CASSRGAYNEQFF. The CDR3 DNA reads TGTGCCAGTAGCCGGGGGGCCTACAATGAGCAGTTCTTC.

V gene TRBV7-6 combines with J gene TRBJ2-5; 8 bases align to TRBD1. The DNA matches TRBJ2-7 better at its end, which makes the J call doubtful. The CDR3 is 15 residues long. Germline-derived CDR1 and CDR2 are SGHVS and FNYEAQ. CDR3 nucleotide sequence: TGTGCCAGCAGCCCGGTGACAGGGGCGGTCTACGAGCAGTACTTC. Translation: CASSPVTGAVYEQYF.

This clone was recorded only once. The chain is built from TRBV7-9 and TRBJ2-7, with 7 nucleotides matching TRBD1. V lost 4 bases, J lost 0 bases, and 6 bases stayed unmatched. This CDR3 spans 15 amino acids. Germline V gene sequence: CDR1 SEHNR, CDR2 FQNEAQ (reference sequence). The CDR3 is CASSSRTGPSYEQYF. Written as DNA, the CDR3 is TGTGCCAGCAGCTCCAGGACAGGTCCCTCCTACGAGCAGTACTTC.

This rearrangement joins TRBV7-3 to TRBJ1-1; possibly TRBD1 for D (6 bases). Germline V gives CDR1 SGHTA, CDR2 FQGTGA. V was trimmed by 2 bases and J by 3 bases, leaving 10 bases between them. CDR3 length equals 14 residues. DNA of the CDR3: TGTGCCAGCAGCTTATGGGGGGCGGACACTGAAGCTTTCTTT. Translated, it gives CASSLWGADTEAFF.

DNA of the CDR3: TGTGCCAGCAGCCCACTAGTTTTCAAAAACATTCAGTACTTC. Its protein product is CASSPLVFKNIQYF. The chain combines TRBV5-6 with TRBJ2-4, with D possibly TRBD2 on 5 matching bases. V was clipped by 4 bases and J by 3 bases, with 11 bases between them. This CDR3 has 14 amino acids. The germline gives CDR1 SGHDT, CDR2 YYEEEE. Full variable domain (outside the CDR3, taken from reference TRBV5-6 and TRBJ2-4): DAGVTQSPTHLIKTRGQQVTLRCSPKSGHDTVSWYQQALGQGPQFIFQYYEEEERQRGNFPDRFSGHQFPNYSSELNVNALLLGDSALYLCASSPLVFKNIQYFGAGTRLSVL.

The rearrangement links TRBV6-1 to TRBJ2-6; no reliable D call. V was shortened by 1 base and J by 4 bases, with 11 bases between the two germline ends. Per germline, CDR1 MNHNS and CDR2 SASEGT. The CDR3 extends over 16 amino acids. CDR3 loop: CASSEVPWTGANVLTF. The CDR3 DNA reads TGTGCCAGCAGTGAAGTTCCCTGGACCGGGGCCAACGTCCTGACTTTC.

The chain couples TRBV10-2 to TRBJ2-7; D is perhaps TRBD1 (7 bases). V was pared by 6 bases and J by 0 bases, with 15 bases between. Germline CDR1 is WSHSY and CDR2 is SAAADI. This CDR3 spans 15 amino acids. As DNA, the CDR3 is TGCGCCAGCAGCGGGGGACAGATCGGCTCCTACGAGCAGTACTTC. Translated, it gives CASSGGQIGSYEQYF.